A single sample gave rise to the 26 T cell receptor beta chains below, sequenced in a study of tumor and adjacent non-tumor tissue in lung cancer. The library came from three nested PCR rounds adapted from ARM-PCR protocols. TCRdb analysed the multiplex PCR reads with MiXCR anew, one entry per CDR3 protein. The sample records around 140,000 distinct CDR3 sequences, about 71% being singletons. RNA was extracted from bulk tissue without any cell sorting. The specimen sequenced was lung tumor tissue. These receptors were obtained from a man aged 55 to 70 with small cell lung cancer.

About this clonotype: Likely a read error: the CDR3 ends without its conserved phenylalanine or tryptophan. V gene TRBV11-3 combines with J gene TRBJ2-2, with 13 bases matching TRBD2. V shed 2 bases, J shed 5 bases, and the junction held 5 bases outside the gene matches. The V gene's germline CDR1 is SGHNT and CDR2 YENEEA. The CDR3 covers 17 residues. CDR3 in amino acids: CASSLTSGRARTGELFL. In DNA form, the CDR3 reads TGTGCCAGCAGCTTAACTAGCGGGAGGGCCCGGACCGGGGAGCTGTTTTTA.

This clonotype has a count of ten or more. The rearrangement uses TRBV11-2 and TRBJ1-1; D gene ambiguous. V was pared by 5 bases and J by 4 bases, with 14 bases between. The CDR3 consists of 14 residues. Germline V lookup: CDR1 SGHAT, CDR2 FQNNGV. CDR3 nucleotide sequence: TGTGCCAGCAGCGTCCCCCCCCACAGCACTGAAGCTTTCTTT. Its protein is CASSVPPHSTEAFF.

On this clonotype: One base away lies a much larger clone, so this may be a sequencing read error. The chain is built from TRBV7-8 and TRBJ2-1; D ambiguous. Germline V lookup: CDR1 SGHVS, CDR2 FQNEAQ. CDR3 length: 15 amino acids. The CDR3: CTSSLTPGGGDEQFF. The DNA for the CDR3 is TGTACCAGCAGCTTAACCCCGGGTGGCGGTGATGAGCAGTTCTTC.

This clonotype was picked up many times. The chain combines TRBV4-1 with TRBJ2-4, with 11 nucleotides matching TRBD2. There are 19 residues in the CDR3. Germline V CDR1 and CDR2: MGHRA, YSYEKL. V trimming: 0 bases; J trimming: 0 bases; junction bases outside the gene matches: 7. CDR3 residues: CASSQDFTSGGLAKNIQYF. The CDR3 DNA sequence: TGCGCCAGCAGCCAAGACTTCACTAGCGGGGGATTAGCCAAAAACATTCAGTACTTC.

This chain uses TRBV11-2 with TRBJ2-3; D unclear. Germline CDR1 SGHAT, CDR2 FQNNGV. V gave up 10 bases and J gave up 6 bases, with 14 bases separating them. There are 12 residues in the CDR3. CDR3 sequence reads: CANSQSSDTQYF. The CDR3 DNA reads TGTGCCAACAGTCAGAGCTCTGATACGCAGTATTTT.

The chain is built from TRBV6-1 and TRBJ1-2; 8 nucleotides agree with TRBD1. Germline V lookup: CDR1 MNHNS, CDR2 SASEGT. The CDR3 covers 14 residues. Trimming at V came to 7 bases and at J to 4 bases, leaving 8 bases not matched to a gene. The DNA for the CDR3 is TGTGCCAGCACAGGACAGGGCCATGGCTATGGCTACACCTTC. Protein: CASTGQGHGYGYTF.

This sequence joins TRBV12-3 or TRBV12-4 and TRBJ2-1; 10 bases match TRBD2. CDR3 length: 15 amino acids. V lost 7 bases to trimming and J lost 6 bases; unmatched junction nucleotides: 9. For the CDR3, the DNA is TGTGCCAGCACCTTAAGCGGGAGGGCCCTCAATGAGCAGTTCTTC. It yields the protein CASTLSGRALNEQFF.

This clonotype was seen ten or more times. The chain couples TRBV6-1 to TRBJ2-1; TRBD2 aligns across 11 bases. Trimming at V came to 9 bases and at J to 3 bases, leaving 13 bases not matched to a gene. This CDR3 has 17 amino acids. CDR1 is MNHNS, CDR2 SASEGT, per germline. The CDR3 DNA reads as TGTGCCAGGCCGGGACTAGCGGTACCCCTCTACTACAATGAGCAGTTCTTC. It codes for CARPGLAVPLYYNEQFF.

This clonotype appeared a single time. A junction end diverges from the germline sequence, so it may reflect a read error. The genes are TRBV20-1 and TRBJ2-7; D gene unclear. This CDR3 spans 15 amino acids. The V gene's germline CDR1 is DFQATT and CDR2 SNEGSKA (reference sequence). The CDR3 is CRARDIRNPSYEQYF. The CDR3 DNA reads as TGCAGAGCTAGAGACATCCGAAATCCCTCCTACGAGCAGTACTTC.

V and J are TRBV12-3 or TRBV12-4 and TRBJ1-6; no firm D call. CDR3 size: 16 residues. V lost 4 bases and J lost 12, with 22 bases in between. The CDR3 region has the DNA TGTGCCAGCAGTTCTACCGTCGTCGGGATAAGTGGACCCCTCCACTTT. Protein: CASSSTVVGISGPLHF.

The sample holds many counts of this clonotype. This rearrangement joins TRBV20-1 to TRBJ2-1; 7 bases are shared with TRBD2. Per the germline V gene, CDR1 is DFQATT and CDR2 is SNEGSKA (reference sequence). The CDR3 has 20 amino acids. After removal of 1 base from V and 0 bases from J, the junction contained 18 bases not matched to a gene. The CDR3 DNA reads as TGCAGTGCTAGAGGTAGACGGGACTACCGGTTATCCCTCTCCTACAATGAGCAGTTCTTC. Protein: CSARGRRDYRLSLSYNEQFF.

With respect to this clonotype: An end of the junction does not agree with germline; a read error may underlie this. The V gene is TRBV11-1, the J gene TRBJ1-1; D is unresolved. The CDR3 extends over 15 amino acids. Germline V gene sequence: CDR1 SGHAT, CDR2 FQDESV (reference sequence). In nucleotides, the CDR3 is TGTGCCAGCAGCTATTTACCACCTAAGAACAGTGAAACTTCCTTC. This gives the protein CASSYLPPKNSETSF.

The chain is built from TRBV11-1 and TRBJ2-7; a possible D gene is TRBD1 (5 bases). Germline lookup yields CDR1 SGHAT and CDR2 FQDESV (reference sequence). There are 14 residues in the CDR3. Trimming pared 7 bases from V and 2 bases from J, leaving 15 bases between. The CDR3 DNA is TGTGCCAGCAACCCCTTAATGGGGCCCTACGAGCAGTACTTC. Its protein product is CASNPLMGPYEQYF.

The chain has TRBV7-9 and TRBJ2-2; TRBD2 matches 10 bases. Germline assignment: CDR1 SEHNR and CDR2 FQNEAQ (reference sequence). The CDR3 is 16 residues long. Unmatched junction bases numbered 5, after V lost 6 bases and J lost 1 base. The CDR3 DNA is TGTGCCAGCAGGCGGACTAGCGGACAGAACACCGGGGAGCTGTTTTTT. Translated, it gives CASRRTSGQNTGELFF.

CDR3 sequence reads: CSVGSTSGSAYNEQFF. The CDR3 DNA is TGCAGCGTTGGATCTACTAGCGGTTCTGCCTACAATGAGCAGTTCTTC. This chain joins TRBV29-1 and TRBJ2-1; 8 positions match TRBD2. This CDR3 spans 16 amino acids. In germline, CDR1 is SQVTM, CDR2 ANQGSEA. After removal of 4 bases from V and 2 bases from J, the junction contained 10 bases not matched to a gene.

As for this clonotype: This is likely a read error, given that the CDR3 carries no conserved phenylalanine or tryptophan at its end. J is TRBJ2-7 and V is TRBV11-1; 7 nucleotides agree with TRBD2. The CDR3 is 14 residues long. Germline lookup yields CDR1 SGHAT and CDR2 FQDESV (reference sequence). The V segment lost 5 bases and the J segment 0 bases; nucleotides outside the gene matches: 4. Written as DNA, the CDR3 is TGTGCCAGCAGCCGGACGGGGGGCTCCTACGAGCAGTACATC. It encodes CASSRTGGSYEQYI.

A remark on this clonotype: At one boundary the junction diverges from the germline segment, which might be a read error. The gene calls are TRBV20-1 and TRBJ2-1; tentatively, D is TRBD2 (5 bases). CDR1 DFQATT and CDR2 SNEGSKA come from the germline V gene (reference sequence). The CDR3 is made up of 12 amino acids. The CDR3 protein is CSVRDPLEEQFF. As DNA, the CDR3 is TGCAGTGTTAGAGATCCCTTGGAGGAGCAGTTCTTT.

This clonotype showed up many times. V and J are TRBV11-2 and TRBJ2-3, with 8 bases matching TRBD2. This CDR3 contains 13 residues. Germline loops: CDR1 SGHAT, CDR2 FQNNGV. With 5 bases clipped from V and 14 bases from J, the junction kept 12 bases outside the gene matches. CDR3 region: CASSPRVKREPYF. CDR3 DNA: TGTGCCAGCAGCCCTAGAGTTAAGCGGGAGCCGTATTTT.

For this clonotype: No conserved phenylalanine or tryptophan is present at the end of the CDR3, so a read error is the likely explanation. The J gene is TRBJ2-2, the V gene TRBV4-2; a possible D gene is TRBD2 (5 bases). The germline V and J ends were trimmed by 0 bases and 6 bases, with 11 bases remaining between them. The CDR3 consists of 15 residues. Germline V lookup: CDR1 LGHNA, CDR2 YNFKEQ. Here the CDR3 DNA reads TGTGCCAGCAGCCAAGACGCATCGGGATCCGGGGAGCTGTTTTAT. This sequence encodes CASSQDASGSGELFY.

The rearrangement joins TRBV7-9 to TRBJ1-1; D remains ambiguous. Germline values: CDR1 SEHNR, CDR2 FQNEAQ (reference sequence). The CDR3 runs 13 residues. V was clipped by 4 bases and J by 9 bases, with 15 bases between them. The CDR3 protein is CASSSRPMEQAFF. CDR3 bases: TGTGCCAGCAGCTCTCGACCTATGGAACAAGCTTTCTTT.

This clonotype turned up a few times. The junction differs from germline at one of its ends, possibly a read error. The J gene is TRBJ1-3, the V gene TRBV4-1; no definite D call. This CDR3 is 14 amino acids long. Germline CDR1 reads MGHRA; CDR2 reads YSYEKL. The CDR3 nucleotides read TGCGCCATCAGCCAAAAGGAACGGGGAAGGCCCATATATTTT. Translating it yields CAISQKERGRPIYF.

The chain combines TRBV5-1 with TRBJ1-1; perhaps TRBD1 as D (5 bases). CDR3 length: 16 residues. Germline V gene data show CDR1 as SGHRS and CDR2 as YFSETQ. Between the trimmed V and J ends, which lost 4 bases and 4 bases, there was a span of 20 bases. CDR3 loop: CASSPHGTAAVTEAFF. The CDR3 region has the DNA TGCGCCAGCAGCCCCCACGGGACGGCGGCGGTCACTGAAGCTTTCTTT.

A word on this clonotype: A much more abundant neighbour one base away suggests this may be a read error. This chain joins TRBV6-1 and TRBJ1-1; D may be TRBD1 (5 bases). Germline V CDR1 and CDR2: MNHNS, SASEGT. The CDR3 loop spans 13 amino acids. The CDR3 DNA is TGTGCCAGCAGTCTGTACAGGAACACTGAAGCTTTATTT. As protein: CASSLYRNTEALF.

In regard to this clonotype: This CDR3 is missing its conserved last phenylalanine or tryptophan, likely due to a read error. This sequence joins TRBV6-1 and TRBJ2-1, with 8 bases identical to TRBD2. CDR1 is MNHNS, CDR2 SASEGT, per germline. This CDR3 is built from 16 residues. J gave up 4 bases and V 8 bases, and 13 bases lay outside the gene matches. The CDR3 nucleotides read TGTGCCAGCGGCGGGGGGTCGGGAGGTCTGTACAATGAGCAGTTCCTC. Translation gives CASGGGSGGLYNEQFL.

This clonotype came up many times. The chain uses TRBV11-3 and TRBJ2-2; 13 nucleotides agree with TRBD2. The CDR3 is 16 amino acids. Germline lookup yields CDR1 SGHNT and CDR2 YENEEA. Unmatched junction bases numbered 4, after V lost 5 bases and J lost 4 bases. The CDR3 sequence is CASSRWTSGGTGELFF. CDR3 DNA: TGTGCCAGCAGCAGATGGACTAGCGGGGGCACCGGGGAGCTGTTTTTT.

The genes are TRBV6-5 and TRBJ2-1, with TRBD2 matching 8 bases. The V gene's germline CDR1 is MNHEY and CDR2 SVGAGI. The CDR3 runs 14 residues. V lost 4 bases to trimming and J lost 13 bases; unmatched junction nucleotides: 12. DNA for the CDR3: TGTGCCAGCAGTTTGGGCGGGAGGTACAATGGACAGTTCTTC. Its protein product is CASSLGGRYNGQFF.